The subject of this entry is one TCR beta chain. The data derive from a study of blood T cell repertoires in COVID-19. V was clipped by 0 bases and J by 6 bases; unmatched bases: 5. The germline gives CDR1 SGDLS, CDR2 YYNGEE. This CDR3 contains 15 residues. Assay: immunoSEQ multiplex PCR; the TCRdb copy retains only in-frame clones and omits some. The table lists 130,000 to 150,000 clones, 85% to 90% of them singletons, with approximately 4.2% in the top ten. This chain links TRBV9 with TRBJ2-3; 9 nucleotides align to TRBD2. This clonotype originated in a woman in her forties with acute or convalescent COVID-19. The sequencing input was peripheral blood. CDR3 in DNA: TGTGCCAGCAGCGTAGATGAGCGGGAGGTCGATACGCAGTATTTT. It specifies CASSVDEREVDTQYF.